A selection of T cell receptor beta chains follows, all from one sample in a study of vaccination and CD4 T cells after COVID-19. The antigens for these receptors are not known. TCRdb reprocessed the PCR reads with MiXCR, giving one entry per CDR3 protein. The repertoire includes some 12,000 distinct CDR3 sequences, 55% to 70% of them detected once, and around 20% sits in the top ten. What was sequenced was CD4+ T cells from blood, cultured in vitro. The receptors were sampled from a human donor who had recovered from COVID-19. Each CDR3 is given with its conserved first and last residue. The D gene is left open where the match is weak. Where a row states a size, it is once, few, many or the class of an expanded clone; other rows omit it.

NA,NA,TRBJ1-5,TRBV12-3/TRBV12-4,CASRARGGRANQPQHF,TGTGCCAGCAGAGCTAGGGGGGGTCGGGCTAATCAGCCCCAGCATTTT
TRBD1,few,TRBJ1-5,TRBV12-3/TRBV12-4,CASRQGAGNQPQHF,TGTGCCAGCAGACAGGGGGCGGGCAATCAGCCCCAGCATTTT
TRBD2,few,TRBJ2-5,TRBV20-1,CSAPRTSGGTQYF,TGCAGTGCTCCCCGGACTAGCGGGGGGACCCAGTACTTC
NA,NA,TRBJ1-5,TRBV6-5,CASSYSQAANQPQHF,TGTGCCAGCAGTTACTCGCAAGCAGCCAATCAGCCCCAGCATTTT
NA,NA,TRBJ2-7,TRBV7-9,CASSSSTKKNEQYF,TGTGCCAGCAGCTCTTCGACAAAAAAGAACGAGCAGTACTTC
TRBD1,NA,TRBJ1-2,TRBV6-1,CASSGDSPYGYTF,TGTGCCAGCAGTGGGGACAGCCCTTATGGCTACACCTTC
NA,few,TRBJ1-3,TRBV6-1,CASSEGGNTIYF,TGTGCCAGCAGTGAAGGGGGAAACACCATATATTTT
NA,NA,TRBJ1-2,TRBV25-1,CASSELGTRGYTF,TGTGCCAGCAGTGAGCTAGGGACACGTGGCTACACCTTC
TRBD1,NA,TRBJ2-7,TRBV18,CASSPQGAAYEQYF,TGTGCCAGCTCACCCCAGGGGGCAGCCTACGAGCAGTACTTC
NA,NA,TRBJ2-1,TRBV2,CASEGYGAKYNEQFF,TGTGCCAGCGAGGGATATGGGGCCAAATACAATGAGCAGTTCTTC
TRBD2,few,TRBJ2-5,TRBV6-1,CAGRGGGALETQYF,TGTGCCGGGAGGGGCGGGGGGGCCTTAGAGACCCAGTACTTC
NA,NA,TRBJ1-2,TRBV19,CASSIETVYGYTF,TGTGCCAGTAGTATTGAAACTGTCTATGGCTACACCTTC
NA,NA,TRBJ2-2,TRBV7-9,CASTRGAGTGELFF,TGTGCCAGCACCCGGGGGGCCGGGACCGGGGAGCTGTTTTTT
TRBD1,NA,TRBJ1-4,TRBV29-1,CSVDATGGEKLFF,TGCAGCGTTGATGCGACAGGGGGTGAAAAACTGTTTTTT
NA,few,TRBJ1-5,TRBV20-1,CSARTDSNQPQHF,TGCAGTGCCAGGACAGATAGCAATCAGCCCCAGCATTTT
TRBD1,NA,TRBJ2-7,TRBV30,CAWNPDRVSSYEQYF,TGTGCCTGGAACCCAGACAGGGTTTCTTCCTACGAGCAGTACTTC
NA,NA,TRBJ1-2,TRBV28,CASSSFLRTDYGYTF,TGTGCCAGCAGCTCATTTCTCCGGACAGACTATGGCTACACCTTC
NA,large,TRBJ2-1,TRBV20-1,CSARVFKQGLFNEQFF,TGCAGTGCTAGAGTTTTTAAACAGGGACTTTTCAATGAGCAGTTCTTC
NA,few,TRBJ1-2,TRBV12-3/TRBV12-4,CASSFGRAGYTF,TGTGCCAGCAGTTTCGGGAGGGCTGGCTACACCTTC
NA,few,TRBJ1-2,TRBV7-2,CASSLAGYYGYTF,TGTGCCAGCAGCTTAGCGGGCTACTATGGCTACACCTTC
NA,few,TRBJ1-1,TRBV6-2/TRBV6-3,CASRTSGTEAFF,TGTGCCAGCCGTACCTCTGGCACTGAAGCTTTCTTT
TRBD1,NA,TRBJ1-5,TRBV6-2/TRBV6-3,CASSYSRDRGYHQPQHF,TGTGCCAGCAGTTACTCCAGGGACAGGGGATATCATCAGCCCCAGCATTTT
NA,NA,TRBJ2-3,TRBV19,CASSNQGLGTDTQYF,TGTGCCAGCTCCAATCAGGGGCTGGGGACAGATACGCAGTATTTT
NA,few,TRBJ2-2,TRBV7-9,CASSFQARTGELFF,TGTGCCAGCAGCTTCCAAGCTAGGACCGGGGAGCTGTTTTTT
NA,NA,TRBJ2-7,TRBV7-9,CASAWGRLAEQYF,TGTGCCAGTGCCTGGGGGCGACTTGCCGAGCAGTACTTC
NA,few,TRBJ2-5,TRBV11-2,CASSLAATWGQETQYF,TGTGCCAGCAGCTTAGCGGCCACCTGGGGCCAAGAGACCCAGTACTTC
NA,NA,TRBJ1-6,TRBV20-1,CSATGTSRNSPLHF,TGCAGCGCCACCGGGACGTCTAGGAATTCACCCCTCCACTTT
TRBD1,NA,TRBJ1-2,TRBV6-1,CASLPADRLHGYTF,TGTGCCAGTTTGCCTGCGGACAGGCTCCATGGCTACACCTTC
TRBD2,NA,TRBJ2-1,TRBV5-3,CARSGGLAGDYNEQFF,TGTGCCAGAAGCGGGGGACTAGCGGGGGACTACAATGAGCAGTTCTTC
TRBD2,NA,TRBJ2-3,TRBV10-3,CAISESTSGGAVDTQYF,TGTGCCATCAGTGAGTCGACCAGCGGGGGGGCCGTGGATACGCAGTATTTT
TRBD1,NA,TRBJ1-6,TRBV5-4,CASSNEQGDSYNSPLHF,TGTGCCAGCAGCAACGAGCAGGGGGACTCCTATAATTCACCCCTCCACTTT